This entry describes one T cell receptor (beta chain). Antigen specificity is unknown. Amplified TCR beta CDR3 regions derived from RNA transcripts. HTBI primers were the set used in a first-round RT-PCR of the TCR CDR3. TCRdb re-called the multiplex PCR reads through MiXCR, storing one row per CDR3 protein. The sample contains about 600,000 distinct CDR3 sequences, more than 15% of which appear only once. Uncontrolled infection, other autoimmune disease, pregnancy or lactation barred patients from enrollment. Per the germline V gene, CDR1 is SGHTA and CDR2 is FQGTGA. This CDR3 is 15 amino acids long. The junction had 9 bases not matched to a gene; V was cut back by 7 bases and J by 5 bases. These data originate in a study of T cells in Graves' hyperthyroidism and ophthalmopathy. Findings and limits, study-wide: Most clonotypes expanded in the thyroid (above 0.001) were also present in blood.

The origin of this receptor is a woman aged 40 to 55 with Graves' ophthalmopathy. V and J are TRBV7-3 and TRBJ2-3; TRBD2 agrees at 10 bases. Sequenced input: blood. The CDR3 DNA reads TGTGCCAGCACCCTCCTAGCGGGAGCGATAGATACGCAGTATTTT. Its protein is CASTLLAGAIDTQYF.